The next 26 T cell receptor beta chains were all read from a single sample in a study of blood T cell repertoires in COVID-19. Assay used: immunoSEQ multiplex PCR; TCRdb lists only in-frame clones, some missing. The sample lists about 140,000 clones; roughly 82% were seen once. Input material: peripheral blood. The receptors shown here come from a man older than 75 with acute or convalescent COVID-19.

The CDR3 DNA is TGTGCCAGCAGTGAAATGAGACAGGGGCAAGAGACCCAGTACTTC. This sequence encodes CASSEMRQGQETQYF. The rearrangement uses TRBV6-1 and TRBJ2-5; 8 bases fit TRBD1. The CDR3 spans 15 residues. Unmatched junction bases numbered 4, after V lost 2 bases and J lost 2 bases. The V gene's germline CDR1 is MNHNS and CDR2 SASEGT.

This clone has a single count. This rearrangement joins TRBV29-1 to TRBJ1-2; 7 bases line up with TRBD1. V shed 4 bases, J shed 4 bases, and the junction held 6 bases outside the gene matches. This CDR3 has 13 residues. Germline V gene sequence: CDR1 SQVTM, CDR2 ANQGSEA. CDR3 sequence (DNA): TGCAGCGTTGGGGCAGGGGGTCCCTATGGCTACACCTTC. Protein sequence: CSVGAGGPYGYTF.

This clone was seen a handful of times. V is TRBV19 and J is TRBJ1-1; no reliable D call. From germline, CDR1 is LNHDA and CDR2 SQIVND (reference sequence). The CDR3 contains 14 residues. Trimming cost V 0 bases and J 0 bases, with 5 bases left between them. The CDR3 reads CASSIDRVNTEAFF. The CDR3 DNA follows: TGTGCCAGTAGTATAGATCGAGTGAACACTGAAGCTTTCTTT. Together with reference TRBV19 and TRBJ1-1, the CDR3 gives the full variable domain: DGGITQSPKYLFRKEGQNVTLSCEQNLNHDAMYWYRQDPGQGLRLIYYSQIVNDFQKGDIAEGYSVSREKKESFPLTVTSAQKNPTAFYLCASSIDRVNTEAFFGQGTRLTVV.

The J gene is TRBJ2-5, the V gene TRBV5-1; D may be TRBD1 (6 bases). The germline CDR1 and CDR2 sequences are SGHRS and YFSETQ. Trimming removed 3 bases at V and 4 bases at J, with 10 bases between. The CDR3 runs 13 residues. The CDR3, as DNA: TGCGCCAGCAGCTGGACAGTAGGAGAGACCCAGTACTTC. The encoded protein is CASSWTVGETQYF. The variable domain in full, with the rest retrieved from reference TRBV5-1 and TRBJ2-5, is KAGVTQTPRYLIKTRGQQVTLSCSPISGHRSVSWYQQTPGQGLQFLFEYFSETQRNKGNFPGRFSGRQFSNSRSEMNVSTLELGDSALYLCASSWTVGETQYFGPGTRLLVL.

This chain uses TRBV10-3 with TRBJ1-2; TRBD1 aligns across 8 bases. CDR3 length: 18 amino acids. Germline CDR1 ENHRY, CDR2 SYGVKD. The J segment lost 0 bases and the V segment lost 0 bases, leaving 9 bases of the junction unmatched. The CDR3 DNA sequence: TGTGCCATCAGTGAGTCGTGGGGACAGGTGGGGTCTAACTATGGCTACACCTTC. It specifies CAISESWGQVGSNYGYTF.

This chain joins TRBV5-1 and TRBJ2-3; D is uncertain. This CDR3 is 13 amino acids long. Germline values: CDR1 SGHRS, CDR2 YFSETQ. The ends were cut back, 0 bases at V and 4 bases at J, with 6 bases in the middle. DNA of the CDR3: TGCGCCAGCAGCTTGGGAGGATCAGATACGCAGTATTTT. This codes for CASSLGGSDTQYF.

V usage is TRBV28 and J usage is TRBJ1-1, with D unresolved. Trimming took 8 bases from V and 5 from J, leaving 21 bases between them. Germline CDR1 reads MDHEN; CDR2 reads SYDVKM. This CDR3 has 15 residues. The CDR3 DNA follows: TGTGCCAGCGGGCAATGGGTTCGTGGAGGGACTGAAGCTTTCTTT. Residues: CASGQWVRGGTEAFF.

This clone was counted ten times or more. The genes are TRBV7-2 and TRBJ1-3, with 10 bases fitting TRBD1. There are 16 residues in the CDR3. Looked up from germline, CDR1 is SGHTA and CDR2 is FQGNSA. V gave up 1 base and J gave up 10 bases; unmatched junction bases: 10. The CDR3: CASSLGAGTGVGTIYF. In DNA, the CDR3 is TGTGCCAGCAGCTTAGGGGCCGGGACAGGGGTTGGAACCATATATTTT.

This chain uses TRBV6-2 or TRBV6-3 with TRBJ1-1; 9 nucleotides line up with TRBD1. Germline V CDR1 and CDR2: MNHEY, SVGEGT. After removal of 5 bases from V and 3 bases from J, the junction contained 1 base not matched to a gene. The CDR3 runs 13 residues. The CDR3 DNA reads TGTGCCAGCAGTAGACAGGGGGACACTGAAGCTTTCTTT. It yields the protein CASSRQGDTEAFF.

The rearrangement links TRBV7-2 to TRBJ1-3; D unclear. The CDR3 contains 14 residues. Trimming removed 5 bases at V and 3 bases at J, with 11 bases between. Germline assignment: CDR1 SGHTA and CDR2 FQGNSA. The CDR3 protein is CASSPDWFGNTIYF. In nucleotides, the CDR3 is TGTGCCAGCAGCCCCGACTGGTTTGGAAACACCATATATTTT.

This chain connects TRBV12-5 to TRBJ1-1; D remains unclear. The CDR3 covers 14 residues. Trimming pared 5 bases from V and 6 bases from J, leaving 16 bases between. Per germline, CDR1 LGHNT and CDR2 FRNRAP. The CDR3 region is CASGPPIPGSEAFF. The CDR3 DNA reads as TGTGCTAGTGGTCCCCCGATCCCGGGATCTGAAGCTTTCTTT.

This clone was found once. V gene TRBV11-2 combines with J gene TRBJ1-6; D uncertain. The CDR3 extends over 14 amino acids. CDR1 is SGHAT and CDR2 is FQNNGV in the germline V gene. Trimming took 5 bases from V and 11 from J, leaving 16 bases between them. The CDR3 reads CASSQAVSGTPLHF. The CDR3 region has the DNA TGTGCCAGCAGCCAGGCCGTGTCCGGGACACCCCTCCACTTT.

The rearrangement links TRBV30 to TRBJ1-1; 10 nucleotides line up with TRBD1. The CDR3 has 14 residues. Per the germline V gene, CDR1 is GTSNPN and CDR2 is SVGIG (reference sequence). V lost 5 bases and J lost 3; bases outside the gene matches: 6. CDR3 sequence (DNA): TGTGCCTGGGACAGGGGGCTTGGGGACACTGAAGCTTTCTTT. This codes for CAWDRGLGDTEAFF.

V gene TRBV9 combines with J gene TRBJ1-1; D possibly corresponds to TRBD1 (5 bases). The V and J ends lost 4 bases and 4 bases respectively, with 14 bases between them. Germline V gene lookup returns CDR1 SGDLS and CDR2 YYNGEE. The length of the CDR3 is 14 residues. CDR3 sequence reads: CASSPQGGSTEAFF. CDR3 in DNA: TGTGCCAGCAGCCCCCAGGGAGGGAGCACTGAAGCTTTCTTT.

This chain joins TRBV19 and TRBJ2-1, with D possibly being TRBD2 (5 bases). V was clipped by 6 bases and J by 3 bases, with 9 bases between them. The CDR3 contains 13 residues. Germline V gives CDR1 LNHDA, CDR2 SQIVND (reference sequence). The CDR3, as DNA: TGTGCCAGTAGAGGACTGGACTACAATGAGCAGTTCTTC. Protein product: CASRGLDYNEQFF.

This clone was observed a few times. The chain carries TRBV7-7 and TRBJ2-3, with D hard to call. CDR3 length: 15 residues. CDR1 is SSHAT and CDR2 is FNYEAQ in the germline V gene (reference sequence). This CDR3 reads CASYLGRQSTDTQYF. CDR3 bases: TGTGCTAGCTACCTGGGCAGACAAAGCACAGATACGCAGTATTTT.

This clone came up a few times. The CDR3 here is CASSQEGANGNQPQHF. In nucleotides, the CDR3 is TGCGCCAGCAGCCAAGAAGGGGCGAACGGCAATCAGCCCCAGCATTTT. The rearrangement uses TRBV4-1 and TRBJ1-5, with D tentatively TRBD1 (5 bases). The CDR3 has 16 amino acids. Germline CDR1 MGHRA, CDR2 YSYEKL. Trimming took off 0 bases at V and 2 bases at J, with 11 bases between the two ends.

This clone has a handful of counts. The chain uses TRBV7-2 and TRBJ1-6; no reliable D call. The CDR3 runs to 15 residues. V was shortened by 5 bases and J by 7 bases, with 15 bases between the two germline ends. Germline V gives CDR1 SGHTA, CDR2 FQGNSA. The CDR3 bases are TGTGCCAGCAGCGTAGGGCCGCTGGGCAATTCACCCCTCCACTTT. Residues: CASSVGPLGNSPLHF.

The chain joins TRBV11-2 to TRBJ2-7, with TRBD1 matching over 11 bases. Trimming at V came to 4 bases and at J to 3 bases, leaving 2 bases not matched to a gene. Germline V gene lookup returns CDR1 SGHAT and CDR2 FQNNGV. The CDR3 totals 14 residues. The DNA of the CDR3 is TGTGCCAGCAGCTGGGGGACAGGGGGCTACGAGCAGTACTTC. Translating it yields CASSWGTGGYEQYF.

This clone was detected once. The rearrangement joins TRBV7-6 to TRBJ1-1; weak D call: TRBD1 (5 bases). Germline CDR1 SGHVS, CDR2 FNYEAQ. There are 14 residues in the CDR3. Trimming took 4 bases from V and 11 from J, leaving 20 bases between them. Written as DNA, the CDR3 is TGTGCCAGCAGCTCCCAGGCGGGGGAGATGAAGGCTTTCTTT. This codes for CASSSQAGEMKAFF.

This sequence joins TRBV18 and TRBJ1-6; D is unclear. Germline loops: CDR1 KGHSH, CDR2 LQKENI. The CDR3 sequence is 13 residues long. V was shortened by 2 bases and J by 6 bases, with 5 bases between the two germline ends. The CDR3 sequence: CASSPGSNSPLHF. CDR3 nucleotides: TGTGCCAGCTCACCAGGGAGTAATTCACCCCTCCACTTT.

Comments on this clone: In the same sample, other DNA sequences code for this CDR3. The chain has TRBV2 and TRBJ2-5, with a tentative D call TRBD2 (6 bases). The CDR3 extends over 11 amino acids. Germline-derived CDR1 and CDR2 are SNHLY and FYNNEI. The ends were cut back, 6 bases at V and 4 bases at J, with 6 bases in the middle. CDR3 loop: CASRAGETQYF. The CDR3 bases are TGTGCCAGCAGAGCGGGAGAGACCCAGTACTTC.

The V call is TRBV5-4, the J call TRBJ2-1, with 8 bases that match TRBD1. Trimming removed 3 bases from V and 0 bases from J; junction bases left unmatched: 11. Germline lookup yields CDR1 SGHNT and CDR2 YYREEE (reference sequence). The CDR3 is 18 amino acids. The CDR3 loop reads CASSYWTGPKSSYNEQFF. The DNA of the CDR3 is TGTGCCAGCAGCTATTGGACAGGGCCAAAGAGCTCCTACAATGAGCAGTTCTTC.

The rearrangement links TRBV20-1 to TRBJ2-7; 10 bases are shared with TRBD2. This CDR3 is 14 amino acids long. Germline CDR1 DFQATT, CDR2 SNEGSKA (reference sequence). The V and J ends lost 3 bases and 2 bases, in that order; junction bases with no gene match: 4. This chain's CDR3 is CSASRSGGAYEQYF. The CDR3 region has the DNA TGCAGTGCTAGTCGAAGCGGGGGGGCCTACGAGCAGTACTTC.

The chain is built from TRBV4-2 and TRBJ2-7; 7 bases match TRBD1. From germline, CDR1 is LGHNA and CDR2 YNFKEQ. This CDR3 has 16 residues. V dropped 5 bases and J dropped 6; count of bases not matched to a gene: 16. CDR3 DNA: TGTGCCAGCAGCTCGGTTGGGATACAGGGGATGAGCGAGCAGTACTTC. Amino acids: CASSSVGIQGMSEQYF.

V usage is TRBV6-1 and J usage is TRBJ1-5, with 7 nucleotides matching TRBD1. This CDR3 has 15 residues. V was pared by 3 bases and J by 6 bases, with 8 bases of the junction left unmatched. The germline V gene has CDR1 MNHNS and CDR2 SASEGT. The CDR3 sequence: CASSDNRGGGQPQHF. As DNA, the CDR3 is TGTGCCAGCAGTGACAACAGGGGCGGCGGTCAGCCCCAGCATTTT.